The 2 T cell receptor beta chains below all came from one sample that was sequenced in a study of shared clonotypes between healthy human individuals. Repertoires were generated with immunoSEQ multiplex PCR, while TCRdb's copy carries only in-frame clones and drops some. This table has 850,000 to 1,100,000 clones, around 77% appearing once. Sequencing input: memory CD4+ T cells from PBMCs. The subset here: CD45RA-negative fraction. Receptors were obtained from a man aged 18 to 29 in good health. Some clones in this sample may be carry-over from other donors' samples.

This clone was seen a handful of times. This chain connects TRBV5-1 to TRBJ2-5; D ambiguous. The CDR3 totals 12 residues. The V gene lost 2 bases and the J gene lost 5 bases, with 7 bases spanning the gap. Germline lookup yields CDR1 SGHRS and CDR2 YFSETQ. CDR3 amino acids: CASSFEEETQYF. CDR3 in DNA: TGCGCCAGCAGCTTCGAGGAGGAGACCCAGTACTTC.

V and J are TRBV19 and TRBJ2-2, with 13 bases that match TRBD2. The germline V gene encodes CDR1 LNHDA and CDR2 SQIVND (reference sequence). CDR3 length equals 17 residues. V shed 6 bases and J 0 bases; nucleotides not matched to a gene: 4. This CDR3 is CASRLAGGATNTGELFF. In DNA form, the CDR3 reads TGTGCCAGTAGACTAGCGGGAGGGGCGACGAACACCGGGGAGCTGTTTTTT.